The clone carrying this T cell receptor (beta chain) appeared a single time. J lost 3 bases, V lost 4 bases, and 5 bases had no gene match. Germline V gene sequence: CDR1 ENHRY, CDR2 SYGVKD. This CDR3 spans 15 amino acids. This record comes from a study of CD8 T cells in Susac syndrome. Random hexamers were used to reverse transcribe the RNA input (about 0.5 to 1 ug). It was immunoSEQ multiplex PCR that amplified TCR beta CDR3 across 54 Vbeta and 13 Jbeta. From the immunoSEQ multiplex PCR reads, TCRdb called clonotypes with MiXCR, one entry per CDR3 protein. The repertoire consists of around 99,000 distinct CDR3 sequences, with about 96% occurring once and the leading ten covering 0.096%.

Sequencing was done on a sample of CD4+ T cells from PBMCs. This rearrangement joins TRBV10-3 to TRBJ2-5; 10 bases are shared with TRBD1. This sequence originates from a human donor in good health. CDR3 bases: TGTGCCATCAGTGTTGGGGGGACAGGGGAAGAGACCCAGTACTTC. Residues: CAISVGGTGEETQYF.